Listed below are T cell receptor beta chains from one sample, sequenced in a study of shared clonotypes between healthy human individuals. Sequencing used immunoSEQ multiplex PCR; TCRdb keeps in-frame clones, though not all of them. The sample records about 2.3 million clones, around 90% being singletons. The sequenced sample consisted of naive CD4+ T cells from PBMCs. These receptors were obtained from a man between 18 and 29 years old in good health. Some clones in this sample may be carry-over from other donors' samples. Both conserved end residues are part of each CDR3. Fields, in order: clone size, J gene, V gene, CDR3 protein. The size field is filled for only some rows; it gives once, few, many or a size class.

. | TRBJ1-5 | TRBV7-2 | CASSSGQISNQPQHF
. | TRBJ2-7 | TRBV6-5 | CASRPTTSGSYEQYF
. | TRBJ2-5 | TRBV2 | CASSRDRERWETQYF
. | TRBJ2-3 | TRBV7-2 | CASSLGFRPDTQYF
. | TRBJ2-2 | TRBV9 | CASSRTSGIGELFF
. | TRBJ2-5 | TRBV30 | CAWSVSQGAWETQYF
. | TRBJ1-2 | TRBV11-2 | CASSLTTDSGYTF
. | TRBJ1-1 | TRBV7-9 | CASSLKSPQDTEAFF
. | TRBJ2-1 | TRBV28 | CASSEAGVGRHEQFF
. | TRBJ1-4 | TRBV6-5 | CASSAQGKLFF
few | TRBJ2-2 | TRBV14 | CASSRIAGTDTGELFF